Listed below are T cell receptor beta chains from one sample, sequenced in a study of T-cell memory formation after mild COVID-19. TCRdb ran MiXCR on the 5' RACE reads and lists one entry per CDR3 protein. The sample lists approximately 270,000 distinct CDR3 sequences; 15% to 20% were seen once. What was sequenced was PBMCs or a T cell subset sorted from them (not recorded which). These receptors all come from a man aged 18 to 35 who had mild COVID-19 (a few samples of this study predate the infection). Cell type and time point are not known. The CDR3 runs from the conserved cysteine through the conserved F or W. D genes are given only for firm matches. The size of a clone is reported for some rows only, either as once, few or many, or as a class for expanded clones.

CDR3 DNA: TGTGCCAGGCTAGCGGGGGGGCGTCTCACAGATACGCAGTATTTT; CDR3 protein: CARLAGGRLTDTQYF; J gene: TRBJ2-3; D gene: TRBD2; clone size: -; V gene: TRBV27
CDR3 DNA: TGTGCCAGCAGTTATGCCGGTCTGAACACTGAAGCTTTCTTT; CDR3 protein: CASSYAGLNTEAFF; J gene: TRBJ1-1; D gene: -; clone size: few; V gene: TRBV6-2/TRBV6-3
CDR3 DNA: TGTGCCAGCAGCTTTAAAATCAGTAATGAAAAACTGTTTTTT; CDR3 protein: CASSFKISNEKLFF; J gene: TRBJ1-4; D gene: -; clone size: -; V gene: TRBV11-2
CDR3 DNA: TGTGCCAGCAGCCGGCAGGGTTCCAATTCACCCCTCCACTTT; CDR3 protein: CASSRQGSNSPLHF; J gene: TRBJ1-6; D gene: -; clone size: many; V gene: TRBV12-3/TRBV12-4
CDR3 DNA: TGTGCCTGGACCTCACGGGGGTTACCCTACGAGCAGTACTTC; CDR3 protein: CAWTSRGLPYEQYF; J gene: TRBJ2-7; D gene: -; clone size: -; V gene: TRBV30
CDR3 DNA: TGCAGTGCTAGAGTGGCTAGCGGGGGCACAGATACGCAGTATTTT; CDR3 protein: CSARVASGGTDTQYF; J gene: TRBJ2-3; D gene: TRBD2; clone size: few; V gene: TRBV20-1
CDR3 DNA: TGTGCCAGCAGCTCCGAGGACAGAGGACGTGTGGTGACCCAGTACTTC; CDR3 protein: CASSSEDRGRVVTQYF; J gene: TRBJ2-5; D gene: -; clone size: -; V gene: TRBV11-2
CDR3 DNA: TGTGCCATCAGTGAGAAGCAGGACTATGGCTACACCTTC; CDR3 protein: CAISEKQDYGYTF; J gene: TRBJ1-2; D gene: -; clone size: once; V gene: TRBV10-3
CDR3 DNA: TGTGCCAGCAGCCGGGCCCAGATGGATACGCAGTATTTT; CDR3 protein: CASSRAQMDTQYF; J gene: TRBJ2-3; D gene: -; clone size: few; V gene: TRBV5-4
CDR3 DNA: TGCAGCGTTGGGGACAACTCCTACGAGCAGTACTTC; CDR3 protein: CSVGDNSYEQYF; J gene: TRBJ2-7; D gene: -; clone size: few; V gene: TRBV29-1
CDR3 DNA: TGTGCCACCTCTAAGGGATGTCAACTCTCTGGGGCCAACGTCCTGACTTTC; CDR3 protein: CATSKGCQLSGANVLTF; J gene: TRBJ2-6; D gene: -; clone size: few; V gene: TRBV21-1
CDR3 DNA: TGCGCCAGCAGCCAAGAGAGGACCCCGGGGACCTGGGGAAACACCATATATTTT; CDR3 protein: CASSQERTPGTWGNTIYF; J gene: TRBJ1-3; D gene: -; clone size: -; V gene: TRBV4-1
CDR3 DNA: TGTGCCACCCGGCGAAAGGGGGCTCAGGAGGAGACCCAGTACTTC; CDR3 protein: CATRRKGAQEETQYF; J gene: TRBJ2-5; D gene: TRBD1; clone size: many; V gene: TRBV10-3
CDR3 DNA: TGCGCCAGCAGCCCATCAAGGGGTCTGGAGACCCAGTACTTC; CDR3 protein: CASSPSRGLETQYF; J gene: TRBJ2-5; D gene: -; clone size: -; V gene: TRBV5-1